This T cell receptor (beta chain) came from a study of identical twins (TCRdb year 2016). Regarding the research as a whole: The study deep-sequenced TCR alpha and beta repertoires from monozygotic twins, unrelated adults of various ages and cord blood to test whether fetal clonotypes persist. To rule out contamination, replicate twin experiments were performed at different times with different library preparation protocols.

V and J lose 5 bases and 1 base, and a span of 14 bases separates them. CDR3 length: 15 amino acids, cysteine to phenylalanine. Solely the CDR3 DNA is kept, with 45 bases framed from the first base. In the case of this clonotype: What this receptor recognizes is not known. Base qualities are not provided; no much larger clone lies one nucleotide away.

Results the study describes overall, beyond this receptor: Because the same donors could not be followed over many years, the conclusions depended on cross-sectional statistical analysis. Fewer insertions were carried by abundant cord blood beta clonotypes, a similar but weaker trend appeared in young adult naive repertoires, and no such trend appeared in memory repertoires. Invariant T cells such as MAIT and iNKT could partly confound zero-insertion analyses, though diverse VJ usage argued against this for most clonotypes. Excess twin sharing in beta out-of-frame sequences was weaker because fewer shared sequences lowered the signal-to-noise ratio. Compared with coincidental sharing between unrelated individuals, out-of-frame TCR alpha sequences shared between twins had an excess of sequences with low generation probability. In monozygotic twins, recombination models systematically underestimated out-of-frame TCR alpha sharing, but the models matched the sharing seen between unrelated individuals.

Preparation of the library involved 5' RACE. Sequencing used an Illumina HiSeq 2000. A universal primer binding site was added through template switching, and the final cDNA carried a unique molecular identifier so that TCR cDNA molecules could be counted accurately. Specific primers in the conserved constant-segment region were used to synthesize first-strand cDNA for TCR alpha and beta chains. Each cDNA library was double barcoded, with a SMART-Mk sample barcode plus Illumina barcodes, to control for contamination. TruSeq adapter sequences and Illumina sample barcodes were added in two successive PCR steps. The TCR alpha and beta cDNA libraries were sequenced on the Illumina HiSeq platform using custom primers. The study's processing was this. Unique molecular identifiers were extracted from raw reads with MiGEC, and CDR3 positions were determined with MiXCR. For each individual, recombination models were inferred using an EM algorithm with the repgenHMM and IGoR tools. The analysis of shared clonotypes was done with the tcR package in R, with sharing normalized by the product of cloneset sizes. To study raw recombination free of thymic and clonal selection effects, out-of-frame nonproductive sequences were analyzed. The raw public reads went through TCRdb reprocessing: fastp at Q25, MiXCR clone calling, in-frame beta chains kept. CDR3 protein sequences are deduplicated, and each keeps its most common genes and DNA. What appears here as the V and J calls and clone size reflects TCRdb's work, not the paper's. This sample holds 500,000 to 550,000 distinct CDR3 sequences; about 22% were observed only once. Approximately 0.49% of the sample is held by the ten biggest clonotypes.

Only healthy Caucasian donors were included. The twin cohort comprised three pairs of female monozygotic twins, all aged roughly 18 to 29 years. Positive isolation kits from Invitrogen were used to isolate the CD4+ and CD8+ T cell populations. These data also featured in a second study, about yellow fever vaccine responses in identical twins. That second report states: According to the authors, in identical twins the way T cells responded to vaccination appeared partly convergent and partly personalized. In identical twins, the study followed T cell clones that responded to the vaccine with precision.

The sequence was obtained from a woman younger than 30 in good health. Sequences were obtained from CD4+ T cells sorted from blood. The rearranged chain carries TRBV12-3 or TRBV12-4 and TRBJ1-1; TRBD1 could be the D gene, as 5 bases match. The DNA sequence reads TGTGCCAGCAGTCCCCACGGGGCTGGGAACACTGAAGCTTTCTTT. This encodes CASSPHGAGNTEAFF.